This entry concerns a single T cell receptor (beta chain). Antigen specificity is unknown. Full-length variable regions came from constant-region reverse primers plus semi-nested Nested Universal Primer A PCR. TCRdb itself ran the 5' RACE reads through MiXCR, one entry per CDR3 protein. The table records roughly 8,600 distinct CDR3 sequences, roughly half of them present only once. Findings and limits, study-wide: In terms of TCR gene usage, tumor memory CD4+ T cells clustered together with blood and lymph node memory CD4+ cells, as well as with lymph node naive CD4+ cells. Tumor Tregs overlapped most with tumor, then blood, naive CD4+ cells.

CD4+CD45RO+CD25- cells were isolated as memory CD4+ T cells. The TCR sequence derives from a female donor with breast cancer. The sequenced sample consisted of memory CD4+ T cells sorted from a lymph node. This sample's subset: memory CD4+ T cells, CD4+CD45RO+CD25-.

The CDR3 bases are TGTGCCAGCTCACCACCAGAGGCCGGGGAGCTGTTTTTT. It encodes CASSPPEAGELFF. The chain uses TRBV18 and TRBJ2-2, with D uncertain. V was trimmed by 0 bases and J by 6 bases, leaving 5 bases between them. Germline V lookup: CDR1 KGHSH, CDR2 LQKENI. The length of the CDR3 is 13 residues.